The clone carrying this TCR beta chain was recorded at least ten times. Its antigen is unidentified. The CDR3 is 14 amino acids. Germline CDR1 and CDR2: DFQATT and SNEGSKA (reference sequence). J lost 3 bases, V lost 3 bases, and 6 bases had no gene match. Researchers attached unique molecular identifiers to individual cDNA molecules. TCRdb fed the 5' RACE reads into MiXCR, producing one record per CDR3 protein. The sample records over 30,000 distinct CDR3 sequences, around 6% being singletons. The data derive from a study of early T cells in non-severe SARS-CoV-2 infection. Study context: Bulk RNA isolated from unsorted whole blood underwent sequencing; chains were not paired.

General study points: Database matching using VDJdb favored anti-spike CD8 responses, with private and CD4 specificities left missing.

This TCR derives from an adult who was a healthcare worker with PCR-confirmed SARS-CoV-2 infection or an uninfected control (not recorded which). The rearrangement uses TRBV20-1 and TRBJ2-5; TRBD2 matches at 8 bases. The sample was whole blood. For the CDR3, the DNA is TGCAGTGCTAGCGTCGTAGCGGGGAAAGAGACCCAGTACTTC. It yields the protein CSASVVAGKETQYF.